A selection of T cell receptor beta chains follows, all from one sample in a study of OX40 agonist ivuxolimab in advanced cancers. Profiled with immunoSEQ multiplex PCR; TCRdb holds only in-frame clones, not every one. Seen here are 50,000 to 80,000 clones, under 95% observed once, and the top ten hold approximately 5%. The material sequenced was CD4+ or CD8+ T cells sorted from blood, taken in a trial of the OX40 agonist ivuxolimab. The receptor source for this set is an adult with an advanced solid tumor such as melanoma, head and neck, liver or kidney cancer. The CDR3 runs from the conserved cysteine through the conserved F or W. The order of the fields is V gene, D gene, J gene, clone size, CDR3 DNA, CDR3 protein. The D gene is left open where the match is weak. The size entry is marked missing in some rows and otherwise reads once, few, many or a size class.

V: TRBV28; D: .; J: TRBJ2-3; size: .; DNA: TGTGCCAGCTTGAGTTTTACAGATACGCAGTATTTT; CDR3: CASLSFTDTQYF
V: TRBV5-1; D: .; J: TRBJ2-3; size: .; DNA: TGCGCCAGCAGCTTGGGGGACACCACAGATACGCAGTATTTT; CDR3: CASSLGDTTDTQYF
V: TRBV19; D: TRBD1; J: TRBJ1-1; size: .; DNA: TGTGCCAGTAGTATCGGACAGGGCGTGAACACTGAAGCTTTCTTT; CDR3: CASSIGQGVNTEAFF
V: TRBV4-1; D: TRBD1; J: TRBJ1-1; size: .; DNA: TGCGCCAGCAGCCTAGGACAGGGCCAGAACACTGAAGCTTTCTTT; CDR3: CASSLGQGQNTEAFF
V: TRBV14; D: TRBD2; J: TRBJ2-3; size: .; DNA: TGTGCCAGCAGCCGGTTCGGGACTAGCGGGATAGAAGATACGCAGTATTTT; CDR3: CASSRFGTSGIEDTQYF
V: TRBV10-3; D: .; J: TRBJ2-3; size: .; DNA: TGTGCCATCAGTGAAGGGACGAGCGCAGATACGCAGTATTTT; CDR3: CAISEGTSADTQYF
V: TRBV5-1; D: .; J: TRBJ1-3; size: .; DNA: TGCGCCAGCAGCTCTGGCTCCCTTAGTCTTGCTGCGAACACCATATATTTT; CDR3: CASSSGSLSLAANTIYF
V: TRBV28; D: .; J: TRBJ1-1; size: .; DNA: TGTGCCAGCAGTGCGCACAGGGATTTGAACACTGAAGCTTTCTTT; CDR3: CASSAHRDLNTEAFF
V: TRBV29-1; D: .; J: TRBJ1-2; size: .; DNA: TGCAGCGCCAGACCCTCCCGGTTGGATGGCTACACCTTC; CDR3: CSARPSRLDGYTF
V: TRBV10-2; D: TRBD1; J: TRBJ2-7; size: .; DNA: TGCGCCAGCAGTGAAGGGACAGGGGCTAACGAGCAGTACTTC; CDR3: CASSEGTGANEQYF
V: TRBV7-2; D: .; J: TRBJ1-2; size: .; DNA: TGTGCCAGCAGCTTAGGGTCGGGTTTGTATGGCTACACCTTC; CDR3: CASSLGSGLYGYTF
V: TRBV11-2; D: .; J: TRBJ2-4; size: .; DNA: TGTGCCAGCAGCTCGGTTAGAGACCTAGCCAAAAACATTCAGTACTTC; CDR3: CASSSVRDLAKNIQYF
V: TRBV4-2; D: .; J: TRBJ2-1; size: .; DNA: TGTGCCAGCAGCCTTTACAAGGGGGGTGAGCAGTTCTTC; CDR3: CASSLYKGGEQFF
V: TRBV19; D: .; J: TRBJ2-3; size: .; DNA: TGTGCCAGTAGGTTACAGGCGACAGATACGCAGTATTTT; CDR3: CASRLQATDTQYF
V: TRBV27; D: TRBD2; J: TRBJ2-1; size: .; DNA: TGTGCCAGCAGGCTTAGCGGGAGTATGAACAATGAGCAGTTCTTC; CDR3: CASRLSGSMNNEQFF
V: TRBV7-2; D: .; J: TRBJ1-4; size: .; DNA: TGTGCCAGCAGCTTAGGGCGCGGAAATAATGAAAAACTGTTTTTT; CDR3: CASSLGRGNNEKLFF
V: TRBV15; D: TRBD1; J: TRBJ1-5; size: once; DNA: TGTGCCACCAGCAGAGATGGACAGGTGAACAATCAGCCCCAGCATTTT; CDR3: CATSRDGQVNNQPQHF
V: TRBV6-5; D: .; J: TRBJ2-7; size: once; DNA: TGTGCCAGCAGACGGGGGAGAGTGGCCTACGAGCAGTACTTC; CDR3: CASRRGRVAYEQYF
V: TRBV18; D: .; J: TRBJ1-1; size: once; DNA: TGTGCCAGCTCACCATTATCGGATCGCCCGCCGGCGAACACTGAAGCTTTCTTT; CDR3: CASSPLSDRPPANTEAFF
V: TRBV5-1; D: TRBD1; J: TRBJ2-2; size: .; DNA: TGCGCCAGCACCCGGGACAGGGGTGCCGGGGAGCTGTTTTTT; CDR3: CASTRDRGAGELFF
V: TRBV19; D: TRBD1; J: TRBJ2-1; size: .; DNA: TGTGCCAGTAGTGGGGACAGGGTTAATGAGCAGTTCTTC; CDR3: CASSGDRVNEQFF
V: TRBV7-3; D: TRBD2; J: TRBJ2-1; size: .; DNA: TGTGCCAGCAGTCCAAGCGGGGTGCGCAATGAGCAGTTCTTC; CDR3: CASSPSGVRNEQFF
V: TRBV7-9; D: TRBD1; J: TRBJ1-2; size: .; DNA: TGTGCCAGCAGCTTGGGGGGACAGGGGGCTTATGGCTACACCTTC; CDR3: CASSLGGQGAYGYTF